The 24 T cell receptor beta chains reported below all come from one sample, sequenced in a study of cytomegalovirus exposure and HLA in healthy donors. The PCR contained 60 Vbeta and 13 Jbeta primers. Clones were read by immunoSEQ multiplex PCR, and TCRdb kept only the in-frame ones, dropping some. Of about 130,000 clones listed, about 80% are singletons. Material for sequencing was PBMCs. The receptors were sampled from a human donor in good health.

The chain is built from TRBV5-6 and TRBJ1-4; 8 nucleotides match TRBD1. CDR1 and CDR2 from the germline V gene are SGHDT and YYEEEE. With V trimmed by 2 bases and J by 8 bases, 5 bases remained unmatched. The CDR3 has 14 residues. The CDR3 spells CASSLQGEGEKLFF. CDR3 nucleotide sequence: TGTGCCAGCAGCTTACAGGGGGAGGGAGAAAAACTGTTTTTT.

The rearrangement links TRBV6-1 to TRBJ2-1, with 10 bases matching TRBD1. CDR3 length: 15 amino acids. The germline CDR1 and CDR2 sequences are MNHNS and SASEGT. Trimming cost V 6 bases and J 8 bases; bases outside gene matches: 10. In nucleotides, the CDR3 is TGTGCCAGCAGATACGGGACAGGGGATCATGATGAGCAGTTCTTC. The encoded protein is CASRYGTGDHDEQFF.

The chain uses TRBV12-5 and TRBJ1-2; 7 bases are shared with TRBD1. Per germline, CDR1 LGHNT and CDR2 FRNRAP. The CDR3 is made up of 16 amino acids. The ends lost 1 base at V and 4 bases at J; junction bases unmatched: 9. The CDR3 region is CASGLEAGTARYGYTF. In nucleotides, the CDR3 is TGTGCTAGTGGTTTGGAAGCAGGGACAGCACGCTATGGCTACACCTTC.

The chain joins TRBV2 to TRBJ1-4; D gene ambiguous. Germline CDR1 reads SNHLY; CDR2 reads FYNNEI. The length of the CDR3 is 15 residues. The V gene lost 3 bases and the J gene lost 6 bases, with 14 bases spanning the gap. The CDR3 DNA reads TGTGCCAGCAGTGATGGACGGGGTCGGCATGAAAAACTGTTTTTT. The encoded protein is CASSDGRGRHEKLFF. Looking up the rest from reference TRBV2 and TRBJ1-4 gives the full variable domain: EPEVTQTPSHQVTQMGQEVILRCVPISNHLYFYWYRQILGQKVEFLVSFYNNEISEKSEIFDDQFSVERPDGSNFTLKIRSTKLEDSAMYFCASSDGRGRHEKLFFGSGTQLSVL.

This clone has only a few counts. This rearrangement joins TRBV27 to TRBJ2-1; the match to TRBD2 covers 11 bases. Germline V gene lookup returns CDR1 MNHEY and CDR2 SMNVEV (reference sequence). V lost 3 bases and J lost 4; bases outside the gene matches: 5. This CDR3 comprises 16 residues. The CDR3 DNA is TGTGCCAGCAGTTTGAGTCTAGCGGGGGGATACAATGAGCAGTTCTTC. This gives the protein CASSLSLAGGYNEQFF.

The V and J genes are TRBV5-8 and TRBJ2-3; D perhaps matches TRBD1 (5 bases). The germline V and J ends were trimmed by 0 bases and 4 bases, with 12 bases remaining between them. Per germline, CDR1 SGHTS and CDR2 YDEGEE. This CDR3 comprises 15 residues. CDR3 in DNA: TGTGCCAGCAGCTTGGGGTCAGGGTCAGCAGATACGCAGTATTTT. Its translation: CASSLGSGSADTQYF.

The rearrangement uses TRBV6-5 and TRBJ2-3, with TRBD2 matching 10 bases. Germline V gene data show CDR1 as MNHEY and CDR2 as SVGAGI. CDR3 length: 16 residues. With 2 bases clipped from V and 4 bases from J, the junction kept 6 bases outside the gene matches. CDR3 nucleotide sequence: TGTGCCAGCAGTTACACCTTAGCGGGGGGCCCAGATACGCAGTATTTT. It codes for CASSYTLAGGPDTQYF.

In this sample, this clone turned up once. The CDR3 bases are TGTGCCAGTAGTATAGGCAGGCCAACTGGAAACACCATATATTTT. Amino acid sequence: CASSIGRPTGNTIYF. The chain links TRBV19 to TRBJ1-3; D is ambiguous. The CDR3 extends over 15 amino acids. V was shortened by 1 base and J by 2 bases, with 9 bases between the two germline ends. The germline V gene has CDR1 LNHDA and CDR2 SQIVND (reference sequence).

The chain links TRBV6-1 to TRBJ1-5, with 8 bases that match TRBD1. The CDR3 loop spans 16 amino acids. The trim removed 3 bases at V and 4 bases at J, leaving 8 bases unmatched. Germline CDR1 and CDR2: MNHNS and SASEGT. Here the CDR3 reads CASSEDRDRLNQPQHF. In nucleotides, the CDR3 is TGTGCCAGCAGTGAGGACCGGGACAGGTTGAATCAGCCCCAGCATTTT.

The genes are TRBV4-2 and TRBJ1-3; maybe TRBD1 (5 bases). Trimming pared 0 bases from V and 6 bases from J, leaving 12 bases between. The V gene's germline CDR1 is LGHNA and CDR2 YNFKEQ. This CDR3 has 15 residues. This CDR3 reads CASSQDWGDKNTIYF. The CDR3 DNA reads as TGTGCCAGCAGCCAAGATTGGGGGGATAAAAACACCATATATTTT.

V gene TRBV19 combines with J gene TRBJ1-2; D ambiguous. The CDR3 sequence is 12 residues long. V was trimmed by 7 bases and J by 5 bases, leaving 11 bases between them. Germline CDR1 LNHDA, CDR2 SQIVND (reference sequence). The CDR3 sequence is CASTDAMYGYTF. The DNA of the CDR3 is TGTGCCAGTACCGATGCTATGTATGGCTACACCTTC.

The chain uses TRBV27 and TRBJ2-1; 8 bases align to TRBD1. Germline CDR1 is MNHEY and CDR2 is SMNVEV (reference sequence). Trimming removed 6 bases from V and 6 bases from J; junction bases left unmatched: 13. The CDR3 spans 16 residues. Here the CDR3 reads CASRPGTGLKGNEQFF. CDR3 DNA sequence: TGTGCCAGCAGGCCGGGGACAGGCCTAAAGGGCAATGAGCAGTTCTTC.

The chain couples TRBV27 to TRBJ2-7, with a weak D call TRBD1 (6 bases). The CDR3 consists of 14 residues. Trimming left V 8 bases short and J 2 bases short, with 16 bases between. CDR1 is MNHEY, CDR2 SMNVEV, per germline (reference sequence). The CDR3 reads CASGSPGQTYEQYF. The CDR3 nucleotides read TGTGCCAGCGGGTCGCCGGGACAAACCTACGAGCAGTACTTC.

This sequence joins TRBV9 and TRBJ2-2; no firm D call. The CDR3 sequence is 17 residues long. V was shortened by 0 bases and J by 2 bases, with 14 bases between the two germline ends. Germline V CDR1 and CDR2: SGDLS, YYNGEE. CDR3: CASSVAGEVINTGELFF. DNA of the CDR3: TGTGCCAGCAGCGTAGCCGGTGAGGTGATAAACACCGGGGAGCTGTTTTTT.

The chain joins TRBV4-1 to TRBJ2-5; TRBD2 matches 7 bases. The germline V gene encodes CDR1 MGHRA and CDR2 YSYEKL. Losses at the gene ends were 4 bases for V and 1 base for J; bases not matched to a gene: 21. The CDR3 contains 20 residues. CDR3 bases: TGCGCCAGCAGCCCCCGAAGGGGAACTCAGCGGGGCGCGTCCCAAGAGACCCAGTACTTC. Translating gives CASSPRRGTQRGASQETQYF.

The rearrangement joins TRBV10-1 to TRBJ1-2; 7 positions match TRBD1. The V gene's germline CDR1 is WNHNN and CDR2 SYGVQD (reference sequence). This CDR3 spans 14 amino acids. V shed 11 bases, J shed 4 bases, and the junction held 13 bases outside the gene matches. CDR3 loop: CACTTRQGPYGYTF. CDR3 nucleotides: TGCGCCTGCACGACTAGACAGGGACCCTATGGCTACACCTTC.

The chain uses TRBV2 and TRBJ2-5, with 11 bases aligning to TRBD2. The CDR3 contains 14 residues. Germline CDR1 SNHLY, CDR2 FYNNEI. J gave up 4 bases and V 9 bases, and 7 bases lay outside the gene matches. The CDR3 DNA is TGTGCCAGTTTCGGGACTAGCGGTGGAGAGACCCAGTACTTC. Residues: CASFGTSGGETQYF.

In its sample, this clone was seen once. The chain employs TRBV9 and TRBJ1-2; unclear D gene. CDR1 is SGDLS and CDR2 is YYNGEE in the germline V gene. Trimming shortened V by 3 bases and J by 1 base, and 16 bases separated the two germline ends. The length of the CDR3 is 16 residues. CDR3 amino acids: CASSGPGDSLNYGYTF. In DNA form, the CDR3 reads TGTGCCAGCAGCGGACCCGGCGACTCTCTTAACTATGGCTACACCTTC. Complete variable domain (other parts from reference TRBV9 and TRBJ1-2): DSGVTQTPKHLITATGQRVTLRCSPRSGDLSVYWYQQSLDQGLQFLIQYYNGEERAKGNILERFSAQQFPDLHSELNLSSLELGDSALYFCASSGPGDSLNYGYTFGSGTRLTVV.

CDR3 in amino acids: CASSPRPSEGTQYF. DNA of the CDR3: TGCGCCAGCAGCCCCAGACCTAGCGAGGGTACGCAGTATTTT. The chain recombines TRBV4-1 with TRBJ2-3; D may be TRBD2 (6 bases). CDR1 is MGHRA and CDR2 is YSYEKL in the germline V gene. Trimming stripped 4 bases from V and 8 bases from J, with 16 bases between. CDR3 length: 14 amino acids.

This clone was observed once. The chain uses TRBV2 and TRBJ1-6; D is unresolved. The CDR3 runs to 14 residues. V lost 2 bases to trimming and J lost 7 bases, with 9 bases between them. Germline assignment: CDR1 SNHLY and CDR2 FYNNEI. The CDR3 DNA reads TGTGCCAGCAGTGAATATGGCAGAAATTCACCCCTCCACTTT. Residues: CASSEYGRNSPLHF. Full variable domain (rest looked up from reference TRBV2 and TRBJ1-6): EPEVTQTPSHQVTQMGQEVILRCVPISNHLYFYWYRQILGQKVEFLVSFYNNEISEKSEIFDDQFSVERPDGSNFTLKIRSTKLEDSAMYFCASSEYGRNSPLHFGNGTRLTVT.

V and J are TRBV5-1 and TRBJ1-1; D call uncertain. Germline CDR1 and CDR2: SGHRS and YFSETQ. Trimming took off 0 bases at V and 7 bases at J, with 13 bases between the two ends. The CDR3 covers 14 residues. The CDR3, as DNA: TGCGCCAGCAGCTTGGAGGCGGGTGGCGTTGAAGCTTTCTTT. It codes for CASSLEAGGVEAFF. Variable domain in full (rest from reference TRBV5-1 and TRBJ1-1): KAGVTQTPRYLIKTRGQQVTLSCSPISGHRSVSWYQQTPGQGLQFLFEYFSETQRNKGNFPGRFSGRQFSNSRSEMNVSTLELGDSALYLCASSLEAGGVEAFFGQGTRLTVV.

The genes are TRBV7-9 and TRBJ2-1; D is unclear. The CDR3 extends over 13 amino acids. V lost 1 base, J lost 15 bases, and 16 bases lay in between. The germline CDR1 and CDR2 sequences are SEHNR and FQNEAQ (reference sequence). The CDR3 DNA sequence: TGTGCCAGCAGCTTAGTGGGCGACCACCCCACGTTCTTC. Translation: CASSLVGDHPTFF.

Of note for this clone: Compared with germline, one end of the junction differs, possibly owing to a read error. This rearrangement joins TRBV5-6 to TRBJ2-2; D remains ambiguous. Germline V CDR1 and CDR2: SGHDT, YYEEEE. CDR3 size: 13 residues. CDR3 protein: CASSLKFTRELFF. CDR3 DNA sequence: TGTGCCAGCAGTCTAAAGTTCACCAGGGAGCTGTTTTTT. Full variable domain (remainder filled in from reference TRBV5-6 and TRBJ2-2): DAGVTQSPTHLIKTRGQQVTLRCSPKSGHDTVSWYQQALGQGPQFIFQYYEEEERQRGNFPDRFSGHQFPNYSSELNVNALLLGDSALYLCASSLKFTRELFFGEGSRLTVL.

The chain employs TRBV7-9 and TRBJ2-1; possibly TRBD2 for D (5 bases). CDR3 length equals 13 residues. V lost 5 bases to trimming and J lost 6 bases, with 11 bases between them. The germline V gene encodes CDR1 SEHNR and CDR2 FQNEAQ (reference sequence). The CDR3 DNA is TGTGCCAGCAGCACCGGACTGCTCAATGAGCAGTTCTTC. Amino acid sequence: CASSTGLLNEQFF.